The 19 T cell receptor beta chains below all came from one sample that was sequenced in a study of blood T cell repertoires in COVID-19. Data came from immunoSEQ multiplex PCR; TCRdb stores just in-frame clones and leaves some out. Among around 270,000 clones, approximately 84% were seen once, and the ten largest hold 15% to 18%. Specimen: peripheral blood. These receptors were collected from a person aged 65-85 years with COVID-19, enrolled during active disease.

The CDR3 DNA is TGTGCCAGCTCTACAAAAACTAATGAAAAACTGTTTTTT. It translates to CASSTKTNEKLFF. The chain combines TRBV18 with TRBJ1-4, with D uncertain. Germline V gene sequence: CDR1 KGHSH, CDR2 LQKENI. Trimming stripped 6 bases from V and 1 base from J, with 6 bases between. This CDR3 is built from 13 residues.

CDR3 nucleotide sequence: TGTGCCAGCAGTCGAGGGCTGGGCGGGGCCAACGTCCTGACTTTC. Its translation is CASSRGLGGANVLTF. The chain uses TRBV6-2 or TRBV6-3 and TRBJ2-6, with D tentatively TRBD2 (5 bases). The CDR3 is 15 amino acids. Trimming removed 5 bases at V and 4 bases at J, with 12 bases between. The germline CDR1 and CDR2 sequences are MNHEY and SVGEGT.

The J gene is TRBJ2-5, the V gene TRBV6-2 or TRBV6-3; D might be TRBD2 (5 bases). V was pared by 0 bases and J by 5 bases, with 10 bases between. The CDR3 contains 14 residues. CDR1 and CDR2 from the germline V gene are MNHEY and SVGEGT. Written as DNA, the CDR3 is TGTGCCAGCAGTTACTCGAGATCGGGGGAGACCCAGTACTTC. Translated: CASSYSRSGETQYF.

The sample holds one count of this clone. The rearrangement links TRBV9 to TRBJ1-3, with 10 bases lining up with TRBD1. This CDR3 is built from 15 residues. With 3 bases clipped from V and 4 bases from J, the junction kept 4 bases outside the gene matches. CDR1 SGDLS and CDR2 YYNGEE come from the germline V gene. CDR3 bases: TGTGCCAGCAGCGCGGGACAGGGGATCGGAAACACCATATATTTT. It codes for CASSAGQGIGNTIYF.

In this sample, this clone turned up once. The rearrangement joins TRBV29-1 to TRBJ1-5; D ambiguous. Germline V CDR1 and CDR2: SQVTM, ANQGSEA. V dropped 5 bases and J dropped 0 bases, with 8 bases sitting between them. The CDR3 runs to 13 residues. In DNA form, the CDR3 reads TGCAGCGTTCTTGAGGATAGCAATCAGCCCCAGCATTTT. Translation: CSVLEDSNQPQHF.

This chain links TRBV6-5 with TRBJ2-7; 7 bases match TRBD2. CDR1 and CDR2 (germline): MNHEY, SVGAGI. This CDR3 contains 14 residues. V lost 10 bases to trimming and J lost 5 bases; unmatched junction nucleotides: 14. The CDR3 reads CATMTSWGSNEQYF. For the CDR3, the DNA is TGTGCCACTATGACTAGCTGGGGGTCTAACGAGCAGTACTTC.

This clone was counted a single time. This chain connects TRBV7-2 to TRBJ2-5, with 8 bases lining up with TRBD2. CDR3 size: 15 residues. V trimming: 3 bases; J trimming: 5 bases; junction bases outside the gene matches: 8. From germline, CDR1 is SGHTA and CDR2 FQGNSA. The CDR3 region is CASSFQAGDGETQYF. The CDR3 bases are TGTGCCAGCAGCTTCCAAGCGGGGGACGGGGAGACCCAGTACTTC.

Here the CDR3 DNA reads TGTGCCAGCAGCTTAGCGGGGGGTCCGAACAATGAGCAGTTCTTC. Amino acid sequence: CASSLAGGPNNEQFF. J is TRBJ2-1 and V is TRBV7-9; TRBD2 is a possible D gene (6 bases). Germline V gene sequence: CDR1 SEHNR, CDR2 FQNEAQ (reference sequence). The CDR3 runs 15 residues. Trimming pared 0 bases from V and 5 bases from J, leaving 11 bases between.

The rearrangement joins TRBV3-1 (or the pseudogene TRBV3-2) to TRBJ1-6; TRBD1 is a possible D gene (5 bases). Trimming left V 4 bases short and J 5 bases short, with 9 bases between. CDR3 size: 14 residues. The germline V gene has CDR1 LGHDT and CDR2 YNNKEL (reference sequence). CDR3 amino acids: CASSRAGNNSPLHF. The CDR3, as DNA: TGTGCCAGCAGCCGGGCAGGGAATAATTCACCCCTCCACTTT.

This clone was counted only a few times. This chain joins TRBV19 and TRBJ2-5; TRBD1 matches 8 bases. V was pared by 4 bases and J by 8 bases, with 6 bases of the junction left unmatched. Per germline, CDR1 LNHDA and CDR2 SQIVND (reference sequence). The CDR3 extends over 13 amino acids. This CDR3 reads CASSSGQGGTQYF. The DNA for the CDR3 is TGTGCCAGTAGTAGCGGACAGGGTGGAACCCAGTACTTC.

This chain joins TRBV28 and TRBJ1-5; D unclear. CDR1 MDHEN and CDR2 SYDVKM come from the germline V gene. This CDR3 spans 13 amino acids. Between the trimmed V and J ends, which lost 5 bases and 4 bases, there was a span of 9 bases. The CDR3 DNA sequence: TGTGCCAGCAGTCGACACAATAATCAGCCCCAGCATTTT. Protein: CASSRHNNQPQHF.

The CDR3 coding sequence is TGTGCCAGCACCCCGACCGGGGTGAGGGTCGAGCAGTACTTC. Protein sequence: CASTPTGVRVEQYF. The genes are TRBV28 and TRBJ2-7; possibly TRBD2 for D (5 bases). Trimming removed 7 bases from V and 6 bases from J, with 19 bases in between. CDR1 is MDHEN, CDR2 SYDVKM, per germline. This CDR3 contains 14 residues.

This clone has just a few counts. This chain joins TRBV5-8 and TRBJ2-7, with 13 bases lining up with TRBD2. The J segment lost 3 bases and the V segment lost 4 bases, leaving 4 bases of the junction unmatched. This CDR3 spans 15 amino acids. The germline CDR1 and CDR2 sequences are SGHTS and YDEGEE. Written as DNA, the CDR3 is TGTGCCAGCAGCCCCTGGACTAGCGGGAGCTACGAGCAGTACTTC. Amino acid sequence: CASSPWTSGSYEQYF.

The V and J genes are TRBV5-6 and TRBJ2-7; 12 bases fit TRBD1. Germline V gene sequence: CDR1 SGHDT, CDR2 YYEEEE. Germline trimming cut 5 bases from V and 5 bases from J; bases unmatched to any gene: 11. The CDR3 covers 16 residues. The CDR3 loop is CASRRTPGQGAHEQYF. In DNA form, the CDR3 reads TGTGCCAGCAGGCGTACTCCGGGACAGGGGGCGCACGAGCAGTACTTC.

The genes are TRBV18 and TRBJ1-1; no clear D. The V gene's germline CDR1 is KGHSH and CDR2 LQKENI. V lost 3 bases and J 1 base, leaving 15 bases between the germline ends. The CDR3 covers 16 residues. Here the CDR3 DNA reads TGTGCCAGCTCACCGGGGAGCGCGACCCAGAACACTGAAGCTTTCTTT. It translates to CASSPGSATQNTEAFF. The whole variable domain, filled in from reference TRBV18 and TRBJ1-1, reads NAGVMQNPRHLVRRRGQEARLRCSPMKGHSHVYWYRQLPEEGLKFMVYLQKENIIDESGMPKERFSAEFPKEGPSILRIQQVVRGDSAAYFCASSPGSATQNTEAFFGQGTRLTVV.

The table lists this clone with a count of one. The chain recombines TRBV6-5 with TRBJ1-6; D unclear. V was cut by 0 bases and J by 7 bases, with 7 bases left in between. There are 14 residues in the CDR3. Germline loops: CDR1 MNHEY, CDR2 SVGAGI. CDR3 bases: TGTGCCAGCAGTTACTCTGGCAGAAATTCACCCCTCCACTTT. Translating gives CASSYSGRNSPLHF.

The chain joins TRBV5-4 to TRBJ2-7; 9 positions agree with TRBD1. CDR3 length: 14 amino acids. V gave up 3 bases and J gave up 4 bases; unmatched junction bases: 5. The germline V gene has CDR1 SGHNT and CDR2 YYREEE (reference sequence). In DNA, the CDR3 is TGTGCCAGCAGCTCCGGGACAGGGTTTTACGAGCAGTACTTC. Residues: CASSSGTGFYEQYF.

CDR3 DNA sequence: TGTGCCAGCAGCTTCAACAGGGGGCCCCAGGAGCAGTACTTC. As protein: CASSFNRGPQEQYF. This sequence joins TRBV11-1 and TRBJ2-7; 9 bases line up with TRBD1. The CDR3 is made up of 14 amino acids. Trimming at V came to 3 bases and at J to 7 bases, leaving 7 bases not matched to a gene. Germline CDR1 and CDR2: SGHAT and FQDESV (reference sequence).

CDR3 DNA sequence: TGTGCCAGCAGTGAAGACAGAACAACTAATGAAAAACTGTTTTTT. Its protein product is CASSEDRTTNEKLFF. The V call is TRBV2, the J call TRBJ1-4; D is unresolved. Germline V gives CDR1 SNHLY, CDR2 FYNNEI. Trimming pared 1 base from V and 0 bases from J, leaving 6 bases between. The CDR3 totals 15 residues.